The present TCR beta chain was sequenced within a study of blood T cell repertoires in COVID-19. Study in general: Some COVID-19 samples were acute and others convalescent; all came from the United States, Italy and Spain. T cells, B-cell-depleted T cells, or PBMCs supplied cDNA or gDNA.

Profiled with immunoSEQ multiplex PCR; TCRdb holds only in-frame clones, not every one. Here the sample spans 80,000 to 95,000 clones, about 87% being singletons. This clone was counted between two and nine times. Germline CDR1 and CDR2: SGHTA and FQGTGA. The CDR3 runs 13 residues. The ends lost 4 bases at V and 7 bases at J; junction bases unmatched: 4. Input material: peripheral blood. The chain employs TRBV7-3 and TRBJ1-1; 9 bases align to TRBD1. The receptor was derived from a human donor in a cohort sampled during active COVID-19. The CDR3 coding sequence is TGTGCCAGCAGCTCAACAGGGGGCGGTGAAGCTTTCTTT. Its translation: CASSSTGGGEAFF.